This TCR beta chain emerged from a study of blood T cell repertoires in COVID-19. Across the study: Sample material is recorded as cDNA or gDNA derived from T cells, B-cell-depleted T cells, or PBMCs.

As processed by the authors: Reference gene primers were amplified, and this amplification served to estimate nucleated cell counts. Sequencing used immunoSEQ multiplex PCR; TCRdb keeps in-frame clones, though not all of them. The V and J calls and clone size are taken from that table; D and trimming were inferred from the DNA. This sample yields 470,000 or so clones, of which 80% to 90% are seen a single time; 3% to 3.5% belongs to the top ten. The CDR3 is made up of 15 amino acids. Trimming pared 6 bases from V and 7 bases from J, leaving 19 bases between. Germline CDR1 reads MNHEY; CDR2 reads SVGAGI.

The sequenced sample was peripheral blood. The TCR originated in a human donor in a cohort sampled during active COVID-19. The chain has TRBV6-5 and TRBJ2-4; D might be TRBD1 (6 bases). The CDR3 coding sequence is TGTGCCAGCAGGGGGGCGGTGTCGGCAAGGAACATTCAGTACTTC. Translated, it gives CASRGAVSARNIQYF.